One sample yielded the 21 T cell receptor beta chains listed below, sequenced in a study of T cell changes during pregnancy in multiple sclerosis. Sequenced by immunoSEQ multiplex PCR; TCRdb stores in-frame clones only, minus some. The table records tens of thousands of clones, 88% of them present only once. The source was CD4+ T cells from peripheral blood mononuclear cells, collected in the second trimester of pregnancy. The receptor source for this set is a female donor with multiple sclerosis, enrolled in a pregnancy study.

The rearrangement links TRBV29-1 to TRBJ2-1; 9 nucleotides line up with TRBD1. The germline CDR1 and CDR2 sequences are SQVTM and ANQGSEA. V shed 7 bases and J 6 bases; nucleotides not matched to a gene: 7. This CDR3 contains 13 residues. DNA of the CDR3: TGCAGCGGGACAGGGGTAAAAATCAATGAGCAGTTCTTC. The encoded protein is CSGTGVKINEQFF.

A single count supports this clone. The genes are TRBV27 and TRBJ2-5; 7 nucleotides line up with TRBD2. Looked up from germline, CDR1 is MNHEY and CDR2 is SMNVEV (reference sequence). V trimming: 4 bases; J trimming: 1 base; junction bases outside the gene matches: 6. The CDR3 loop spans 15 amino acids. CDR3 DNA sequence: TGTGCCAGCAGTTCCCCAGCGGGGACCCAAGAGACCCAGTACTTC. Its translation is CASSSPAGTQETQYF.

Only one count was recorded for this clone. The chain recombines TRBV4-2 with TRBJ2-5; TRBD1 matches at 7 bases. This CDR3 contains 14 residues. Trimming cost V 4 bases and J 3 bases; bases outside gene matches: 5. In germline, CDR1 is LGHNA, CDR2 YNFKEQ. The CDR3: CASSLSQGKETQYF. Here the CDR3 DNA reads TGTGCCAGCAGCCTTTCACAGGGGAAAGAGACCCAGTACTTC.

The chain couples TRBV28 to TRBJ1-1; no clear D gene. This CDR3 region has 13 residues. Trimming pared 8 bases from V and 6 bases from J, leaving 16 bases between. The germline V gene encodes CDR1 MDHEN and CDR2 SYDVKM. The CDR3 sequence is CASLTRLQSEAFF. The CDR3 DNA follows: TGTGCCAGCCTGACACGGCTCCAGTCTGAAGCTTTCTTT.

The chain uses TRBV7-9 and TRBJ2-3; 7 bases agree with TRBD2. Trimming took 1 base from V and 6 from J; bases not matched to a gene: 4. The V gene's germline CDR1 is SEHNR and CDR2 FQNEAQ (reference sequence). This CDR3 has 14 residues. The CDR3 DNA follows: TGTGCCAGCAGCTTAGAGGGAGGGGTCGATACGCAGTATTTT. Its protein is CASSLEGGVDTQYF.

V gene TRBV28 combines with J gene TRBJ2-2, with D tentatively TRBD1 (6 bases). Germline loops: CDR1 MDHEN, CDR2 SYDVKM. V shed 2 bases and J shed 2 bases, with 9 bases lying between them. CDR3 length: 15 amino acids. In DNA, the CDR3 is TGTGCCAGCAGTTTAGAGGGGGACAACACCGGGGAGCTGTTTTTT. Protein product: CASSLEGDNTGELFF.

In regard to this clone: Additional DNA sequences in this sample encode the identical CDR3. CDR3 region: CASSPGQGPGNTIYF. CDR3 bases: TGTGCCAGCAGCCCAGGGCAAGGGCCTGGAAACACCATATATTTT. This rearrangement joins TRBV11-3 to TRBJ1-3; maybe TRBD1 (5 bases). The CDR3 length is 15 residues. Trimming cost V 5 bases and J 2 bases, with 13 bases left between them. CDR1 and CDR2 from the germline V gene are SGHNT and YENEEA. Combining the CDR3 with reference TRBV11-3 and TRBJ1-3 gives the whole variable domain EAGVVQSPRYKIIEKKQPVAFWCNPISGHNTLYWYLQNLGQGPELLIRYENEEAVDDSQLPKDRFSAERLKGVDSTLKIQPAELGDSAVYLCASSPGQGPGNTIYFGEGSWLTVV.

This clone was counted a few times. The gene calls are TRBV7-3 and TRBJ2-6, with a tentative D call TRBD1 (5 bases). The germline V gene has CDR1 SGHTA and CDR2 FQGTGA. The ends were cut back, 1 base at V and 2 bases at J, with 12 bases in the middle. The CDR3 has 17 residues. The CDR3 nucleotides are TGTGCCAGCAGCTTAATTTCGGTGGGGCCTGGGGCCAACGTCCTGACTTTC. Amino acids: CASSLISVGPGANVLTF.

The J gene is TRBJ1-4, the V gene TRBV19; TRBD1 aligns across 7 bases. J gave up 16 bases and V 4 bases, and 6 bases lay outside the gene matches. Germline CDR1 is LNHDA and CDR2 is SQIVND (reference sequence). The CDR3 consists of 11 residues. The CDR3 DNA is TGTGCCAGTAGTACGGGACAGCTGGCGTTTTTT. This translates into CASSTGQLAFF.

The CDR3 loop reads CASSMPGLAAYNEQFF. The CDR3 nucleotides are TGTGCCAGTAGTATGCCGGGACTAGCGGCCTACAATGAGCAGTTCTTC. This sequence joins TRBV19 and TRBJ2-1, with 11 nucleotides matching TRBD2. The CDR3 spans 16 residues. Germline loops: CDR1 LNHDA, CDR2 SQIVND (reference sequence). V lost 3 bases to trimming and J lost 2 bases; unmatched junction nucleotides: 3. Looking up the rest from reference TRBV19 and TRBJ2-1 gives the full variable domain: DGGITQSPKYLFRKEGQNVTLSCEQNLNHDAMYWYRQDPGQGLRLIYYSQIVNDFQKGDIAEGYSVSREKKESFPLTVTSAQKNPTAFYLCASSMPGLAAYNEQFFGPGTRLTVL.

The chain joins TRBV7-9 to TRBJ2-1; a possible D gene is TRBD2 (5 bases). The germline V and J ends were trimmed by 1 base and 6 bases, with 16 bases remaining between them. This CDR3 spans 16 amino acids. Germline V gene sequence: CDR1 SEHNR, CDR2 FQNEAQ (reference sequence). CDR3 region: CASSLGVTTEGNEQFF. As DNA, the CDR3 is TGTGCCAGCAGCTTAGGGGTGACAACCGAGGGCAATGAGCAGTTCTTC.

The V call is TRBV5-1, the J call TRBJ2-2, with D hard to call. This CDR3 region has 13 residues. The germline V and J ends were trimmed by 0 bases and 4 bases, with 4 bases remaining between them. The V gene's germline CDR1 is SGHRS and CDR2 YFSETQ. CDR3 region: CASSLGLTGELFF. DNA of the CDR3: TGCGCCAGCAGCTTGGGGCTCACCGGGGAGCTGTTTTTT.

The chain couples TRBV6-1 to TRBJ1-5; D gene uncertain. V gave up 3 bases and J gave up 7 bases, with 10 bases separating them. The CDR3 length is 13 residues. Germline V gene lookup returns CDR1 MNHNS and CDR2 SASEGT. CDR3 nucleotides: TGTGCCAGCAGTGAGATGCGAGGGCAGCCCCAGCATTTT. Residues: CASSEMRGQPQHF.

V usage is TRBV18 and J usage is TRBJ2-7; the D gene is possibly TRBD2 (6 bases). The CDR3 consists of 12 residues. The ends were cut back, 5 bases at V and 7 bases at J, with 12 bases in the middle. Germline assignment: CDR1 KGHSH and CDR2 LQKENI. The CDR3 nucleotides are TGTGCCAGCTCAAGGGAGGTGGGAGAGCAGTACTTC. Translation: CASSREVGEQYF.

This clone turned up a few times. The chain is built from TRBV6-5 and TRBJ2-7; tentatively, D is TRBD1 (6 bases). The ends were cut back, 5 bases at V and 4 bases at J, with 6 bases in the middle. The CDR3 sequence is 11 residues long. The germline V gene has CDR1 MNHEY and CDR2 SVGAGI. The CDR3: CASSTGYEQYF. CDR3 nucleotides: TGTGCCAGCAGTACAGGGTACGAGCAGTACTTC.

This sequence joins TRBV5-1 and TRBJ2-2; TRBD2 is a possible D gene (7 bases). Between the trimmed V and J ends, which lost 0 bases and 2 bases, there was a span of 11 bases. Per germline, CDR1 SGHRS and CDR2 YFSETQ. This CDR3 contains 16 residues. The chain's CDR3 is CASSLGGGPNTGELFF. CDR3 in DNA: TGCGCCAGCAGCTTGGGCGGGGGCCCAAACACCGGGGAGCTGTTTTTT.

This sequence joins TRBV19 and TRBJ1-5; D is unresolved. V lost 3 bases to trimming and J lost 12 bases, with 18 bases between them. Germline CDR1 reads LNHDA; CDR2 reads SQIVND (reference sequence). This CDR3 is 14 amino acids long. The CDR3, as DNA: TGTGCCAGTAGTATCGAAAGGCGGAATCAAGTCCAGCATTTT. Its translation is CASSIERRNQVQHF.

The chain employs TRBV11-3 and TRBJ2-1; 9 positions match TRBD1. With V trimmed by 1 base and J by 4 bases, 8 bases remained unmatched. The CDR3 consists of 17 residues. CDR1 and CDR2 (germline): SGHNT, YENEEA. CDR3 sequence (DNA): TGTGCCAGCAGCTTAGGCCGGGACAGGGCGCCTTACAATGAGCAGTTCTTC. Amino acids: CASSLGRDRAPYNEQFF.

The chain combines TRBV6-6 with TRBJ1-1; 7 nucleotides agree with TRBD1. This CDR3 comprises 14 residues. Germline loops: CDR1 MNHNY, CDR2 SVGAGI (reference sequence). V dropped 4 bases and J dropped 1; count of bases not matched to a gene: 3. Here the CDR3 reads CASSSGTANTEAFF. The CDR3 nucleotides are TGTGCCAGCAGTTCCGGGACAGCGAACACTGAAGCTTTCTTT.

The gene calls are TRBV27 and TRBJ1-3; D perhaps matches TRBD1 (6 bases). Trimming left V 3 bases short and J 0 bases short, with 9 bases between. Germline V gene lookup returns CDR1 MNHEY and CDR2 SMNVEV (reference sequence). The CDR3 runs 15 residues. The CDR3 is CASSLTGDSGNTIYF. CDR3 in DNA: TGTGCCAGCAGTTTGACAGGCGACTCTGGAAACACCATATATTTT.

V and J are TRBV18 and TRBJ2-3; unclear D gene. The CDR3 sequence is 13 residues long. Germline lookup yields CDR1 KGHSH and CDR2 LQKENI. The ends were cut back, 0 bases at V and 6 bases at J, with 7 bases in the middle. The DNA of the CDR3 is TGTGCCAGCTCACCACCGATCCAGGATACGCAGTATTTT. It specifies CASSPPIQDTQYF.